This TCR beta chain comes out of a study of human T cells and chemical hapten exposure. Study-wide results and caveats: Sensitizing with DPC caused no change in TCRs above 1 in 1000 frequency.

A few counts support this clonotype. Its antigen remains unknown. MiXCR was run by TCRdb on the RACE reads, yielding one entry per CDR3 protein. Of 370,000 or so distinct CDR3 sequences listed, more than 4.5% are singletons. The CDR3 sequence is 14 residues long. V was clipped by 6 bases and J by 0 bases, with 11 bases between them. Germline V gene sequence: CDR1 MNHNS, CDR2 SASEGT. Time point specified: patch test 1, 2 weeks after DPC sensitization. Treatment indicated: therapeutic diphenylcyclopropenone sensitization with weekly scalp DPC. The total RNA was obtained from whole blood that was not fractionated.

The genes are TRBV6-1 and TRBJ1-2; D gene uncertain. This sample comprised whole blood, obtained in connection with sensitization to the hapten diphenylcyclopropenone (DPC). The source of this sequence is a woman aged 45-65 years with alopecia areata. Some clones in this sample may be carry-over from other donors' samples. The CDR3 loop is CASRETQANYGYTF. CDR3 coding DNA: TGTGCCAGCAGGGAGACACAAGCTAACTATGGCTACACCTTC.